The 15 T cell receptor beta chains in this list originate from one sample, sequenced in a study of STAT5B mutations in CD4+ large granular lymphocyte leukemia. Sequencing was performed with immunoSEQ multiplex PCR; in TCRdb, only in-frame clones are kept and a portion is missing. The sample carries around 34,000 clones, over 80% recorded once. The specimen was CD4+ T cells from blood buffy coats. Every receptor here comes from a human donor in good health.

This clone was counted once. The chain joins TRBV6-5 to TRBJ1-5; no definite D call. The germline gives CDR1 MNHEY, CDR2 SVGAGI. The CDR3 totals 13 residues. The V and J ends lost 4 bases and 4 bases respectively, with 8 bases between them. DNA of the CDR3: TGTGCCAGCAGTTTAAGGTTTAATCAGCCCCAGCATTTT. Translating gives CASSLRFNQPQHF.

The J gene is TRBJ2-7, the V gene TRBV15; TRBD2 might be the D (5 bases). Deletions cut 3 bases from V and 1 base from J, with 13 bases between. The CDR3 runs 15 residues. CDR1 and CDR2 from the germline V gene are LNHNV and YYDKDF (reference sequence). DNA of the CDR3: TGTGCCACCAGCAGCCCTTCGGAGGCGTCCTACGAGCAGTACTTC. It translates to CATSSPSEASYEQYF.

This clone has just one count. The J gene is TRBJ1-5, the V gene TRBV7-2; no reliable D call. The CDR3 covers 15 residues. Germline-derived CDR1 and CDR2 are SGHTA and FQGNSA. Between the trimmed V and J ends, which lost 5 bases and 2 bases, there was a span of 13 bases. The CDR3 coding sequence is TGTGCCAGCAGCCTGACCATGAGGGGCAATCAGCCCCAGCATTTT. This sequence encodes CASSLTMRGNQPQHF.

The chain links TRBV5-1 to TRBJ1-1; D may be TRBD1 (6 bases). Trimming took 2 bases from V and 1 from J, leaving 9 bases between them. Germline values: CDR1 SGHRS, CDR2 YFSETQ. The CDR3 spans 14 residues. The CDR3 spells CASSLLQGNTEAFF. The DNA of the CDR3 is TGCGCCAGCAGCTTATTACAGGGGAACACTGAAGCTTTCTTT.

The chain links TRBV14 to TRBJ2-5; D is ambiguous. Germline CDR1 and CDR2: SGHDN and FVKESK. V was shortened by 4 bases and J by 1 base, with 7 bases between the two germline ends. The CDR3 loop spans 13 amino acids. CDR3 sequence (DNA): TGTGCCAGCAGCCGGACGCTCCAAGAGACCCAGTACTTC. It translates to CASSRTLQETQYF.

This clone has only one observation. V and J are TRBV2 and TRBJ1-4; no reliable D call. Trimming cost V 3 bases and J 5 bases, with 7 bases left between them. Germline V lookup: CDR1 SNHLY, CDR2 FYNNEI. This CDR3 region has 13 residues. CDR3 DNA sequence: TGTGCCAGCAGTGATGAAGGAAATGAAAAACTGTTTTTT. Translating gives CASSDEGNEKLFF.

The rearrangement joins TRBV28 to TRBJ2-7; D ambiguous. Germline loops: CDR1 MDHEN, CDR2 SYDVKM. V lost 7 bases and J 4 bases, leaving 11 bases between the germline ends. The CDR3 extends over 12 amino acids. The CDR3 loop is CASTLSGYEQYF. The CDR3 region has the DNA TGTGCCAGCACGTTATCCGGGTACGAGCAGTACTTC.

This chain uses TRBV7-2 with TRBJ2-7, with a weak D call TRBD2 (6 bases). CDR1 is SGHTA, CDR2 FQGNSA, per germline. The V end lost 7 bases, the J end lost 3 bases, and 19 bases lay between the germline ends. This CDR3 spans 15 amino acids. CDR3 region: CASKEGPTIGYEQYF. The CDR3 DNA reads TGTGCCAGCAAGGAGGGGCCCACCATCGGCTACGAGCAGTACTTC.

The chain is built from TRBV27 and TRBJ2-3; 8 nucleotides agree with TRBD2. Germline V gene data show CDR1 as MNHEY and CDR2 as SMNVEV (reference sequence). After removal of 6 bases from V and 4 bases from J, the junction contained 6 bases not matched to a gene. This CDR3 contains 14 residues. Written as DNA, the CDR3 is TGTGCCAGCAGCTACGGGAGGGCCTCAGATACGCAGTATTTT. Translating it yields CASSYGRASDTQYF.

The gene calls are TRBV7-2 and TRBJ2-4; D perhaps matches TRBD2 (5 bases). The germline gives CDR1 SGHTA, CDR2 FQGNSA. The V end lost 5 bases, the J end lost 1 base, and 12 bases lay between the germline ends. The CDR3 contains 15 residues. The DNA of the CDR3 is TGTGCCAGCAGCCAGCGGTCGGGGGCCAAAAACATTCAGTACTTC. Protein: CASSQRSGAKNIQYF.

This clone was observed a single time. The CDR3 DNA sequence: TGTGCCAGCTCACCATCAGGGAGCACAGATACGCAGTATTTT. This gives the protein CASSPSGSTDTQYF. The chain links TRBV18 to TRBJ2-3; TRBD1 is a possible D gene (5 bases). Between the trimmed V and J ends, which lost 2 bases and 0 bases, there was a span of 6 bases. CDR3 length: 14 residues. The germline CDR1 and CDR2 sequences are KGHSH and LQKENI. The complete variable domain, with remaining parts taken from reference TRBV18 and TRBJ2-3, reads NAGVMQNPRHLVRRRGQEARLRCSPMKGHSHVYWYRQLPEEGLKFMVYLQKENIIDESGMPKERFSAEFPKEGPSILRIQQVVRGDSAAYFCASSPSGSTDTQYFGPGTRLTVL.

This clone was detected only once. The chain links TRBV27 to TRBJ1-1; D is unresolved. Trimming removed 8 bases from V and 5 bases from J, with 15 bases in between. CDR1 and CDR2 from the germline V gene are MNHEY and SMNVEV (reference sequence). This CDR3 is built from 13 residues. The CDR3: CASRRPVGTEAFF. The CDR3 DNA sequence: TGTGCCAGCCGGAGGCCGGTAGGTACTGAAGCTTTCTTT.

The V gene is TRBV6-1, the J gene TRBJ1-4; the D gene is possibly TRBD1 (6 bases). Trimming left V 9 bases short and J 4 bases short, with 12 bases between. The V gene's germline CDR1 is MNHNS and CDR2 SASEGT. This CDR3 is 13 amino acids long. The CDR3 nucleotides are TGTGCCAGTAATCGACAGGTTAATGAAAAACTGTTTTTT. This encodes CASNRQVNEKLFF.

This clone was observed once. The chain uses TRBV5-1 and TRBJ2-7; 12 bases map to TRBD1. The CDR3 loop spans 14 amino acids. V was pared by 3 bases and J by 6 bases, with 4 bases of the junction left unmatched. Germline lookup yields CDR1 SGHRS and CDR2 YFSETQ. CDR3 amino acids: CASSSGTGGLEQYF. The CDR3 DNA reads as TGCGCCAGCAGCTCCGGGACAGGGGGCCTCGAGCAGTACTTC.

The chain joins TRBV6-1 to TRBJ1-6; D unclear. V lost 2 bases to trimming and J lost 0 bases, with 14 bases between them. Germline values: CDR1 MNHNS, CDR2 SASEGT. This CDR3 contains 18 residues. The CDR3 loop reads CASSEPGRRGSYNSPLHF. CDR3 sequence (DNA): TGTGCCAGCAGTGAACCCGGACGGAGAGGCTCCTATAATTCACCCCTCCACTTT.